This TCR beta chain was observed in a study of shared clonotypes between healthy human individuals. Profiling relied on immunoSEQ multiplex PCR, and the TCRdb table lists in-frame clones only, not all of them. Among millions of clones, 93% were seen once, and the ten largest hold about 0.37%. Adult donors, all healthy and HIV-negative, had no recent acute infections or vaccinations. The CDR3 totals 13 residues. Deletions cut 4 bases from V and 8 bases from J, with 15 bases between. From germline, CDR1 is SGHRS and CDR2 YFSETQ. Sequencing input: naive CD4+ T cells from PBMCs. Subset specified: CD45RA+ positively selected. This clonotype was sampled from a man aged 18 to 35 in good health. Some clones in this sample may be carry-over from other donors' samples. The chain employs TRBV5-1 and TRBJ1-1; TRBD1 might be the D (6 bases). The CDR3, as DNA: TGCGCCAGCAGCGCCGGACGGGGGCTCGAAGCTTTCTTT. It specifies CASSAGRGLEAFF. The whole variable domain, remainder taken from reference TRBV5-1 and TRBJ1-1, is KAGVTQTPRYLIKTRGQQVTLSCSPISGHRSVSWYQQTPGQGLQFLFEYFSETQRNKGNFPGRFSGRQFSNSRSEMNVSTLELGDSALYLCASSAGRGLEAFFGQGTRLTVV.